The subject of this entry is one TCR beta chain. The data derive from a study of T cell changes during pregnancy in multiple sclerosis. Measured with immunoSEQ multiplex PCR; TCRdb has only the in-frame clones, and not every one. Of tens of thousands of clones listed, roughly 91% are singletons. Germline-derived CDR1 and CDR2 are MGHRA and YSYEKL. Between the trimmed V and J ends, which lost 0 bases and 0 bases, there was a span of 8 bases. CDR3 size: 16 residues. The V gene is TRBV4-1, the J gene TRBJ1-4; D uncertain. Sequencing was performed on CD4+ T cells from peripheral blood mononuclear cells, taken in the first trimester of pregnancy. This sequence originates from a female donor with multiple sclerosis, enrolled in a pregnancy study. The chain's CDR3 is CASSQEGAATNEKLFF. CDR3 in DNA: TGCGCCAGCAGCCAAGAGGGAGCTGCAACTAATGAAAAACTGTTTTTT.